One sample yielded the 6 T cell receptor beta chains listed below, sequenced in a study of T-cell memory formation after mild COVID-19. TCRdb used MiXCR to reprocess the 5' RACE reads, holding one entry per CDR3 protein. The sample shows about 57,000 distinct CDR3 sequences, over 9% of them seen only once. The material sequenced was PBMCs or a T cell subset sorted from them (not recorded which). These TCRs come from a man between 18 and 29 years old who had mild COVID-19 (a few samples of this study predate the infection). Cell type and time point are not known.

There are many counts of this clonotype. This sequence joins TRBV9 and TRBJ2-5; the match to TRBD2 covers 9 bases. The CDR3 covers 16 residues. Germline V gene data show CDR1 as SGDLS and CDR2 as YYNGEE. Trimming cost V 4 bases and J 5 bases; bases outside gene matches: 12. The CDR3 bases are TGTGCCAGCAGCTCCTATAGCGGGGGCCCCGCGGAGACCCAGTACTTC. This gives the protein CASSSYSGGPAETQYF. The whole variable domain, remainder taken from reference TRBV9 and TRBJ2-5, is DSGVTQTPKHLITATGQRVTLRCSPRSGDLSVYWYQQSLDQGLQFLIQYYNGEERAKGNILERFSAQQFPDLHSELNLSSLELGDSALYFCASSSYSGGPAETQYFGPGTRLLVL.

This clonotype showed up just a few times. The rearrangement joins TRBV5-6 to TRBJ1-1; TRBD1 matches 8 bases. J gave up 7 bases and V 2 bases, and 1 base lay outside the gene matches. The CDR3 runs to 12 residues. Germline V gene data show CDR1 as SGHDT and CDR2 as YYEEEE. This CDR3 reads CASSFDRGEAFF. CDR3 nucleotide sequence: TGTGCCAGCAGCTTCGACAGGGGTGAAGCTTTCTTT.

This clonotype has ten or more counts. V is TRBV6-1 and J is TRBJ1-5; 7 bases are shared with TRBD1. The germline CDR1 and CDR2 sequences are MNHNS and SASEGT. This CDR3 spans 16 amino acids. Trimming took 8 bases from V and 4 from J; bases not matched to a gene: 14. DNA for the CDR3: TGTGCCAGCGTGCCCAGTCGACAGGGAAAAAATCAGCCCCAGCATTTT. Protein sequence: CASVPSRQGKNQPQHF.

This clonotype came up many times. This chain connects TRBV28 to TRBJ1-5; perhaps TRBD1 as D (6 bases). The CDR3 has 14 residues. Germline CDR1 MDHEN, CDR2 SYDVKM. V gave up 3 bases and J gave up 5 bases, with 11 bases separating them. CDR3 sequence: CASSLAQGDQPQHF. Here the CDR3 DNA reads TGTGCCAGCAGTTTGGCACAGGGAGATCAGCCCCAGCATTTT.

This clonotype was counted at least ten times. The chain employs TRBV11-2 and TRBJ2-3; the match to TRBD2 covers 12 bases. The CDR3 is made up of 18 amino acids. The junction had 9 bases not matched to a gene; V was cut back by 1 base and J by 4 bases. The germline V gene encodes CDR1 SGHAT and CDR2 FQNNGV. CDR3 sequence reads: CASSLGTSGGLWADTQYF. CDR3 DNA: TGTGCCAGCAGCTTAGGCACTAGCGGGGGGCTGTGGGCAGATACGCAGTATTTT.

This clonotype has only a few counts. The chain combines TRBV7-2 with TRBJ2-1; no clear D gene. V gave up 6 bases and J gave up 6 bases, with 12 bases separating them. CDR3 size: 13 residues. Germline loops: CDR1 SGHTA, CDR2 FQGNSA. Here the CDR3 reads CASRFGGANEQFF. The CDR3 coding sequence is TGTGCCAGCAGGTTCGGTGGAGCCAATGAGCAGTTCTTC.